This T cell receptor beta chain is from a study of cytomegalovirus exposure and HLA in healthy donors. Study as a whole: An earlier analysis identified 110 million or so unique TCR beta sequences in 150 million to 200 million T cells. The study's findings and limits: V- and J-gene trimming in TCR beta was tied to a missense DCLRE1C variant by an analysis performed later.

This clone appeared a few times. No antigen is known for it. This CDR3 comprises 13 residues. V dropped 6 bases and J dropped 1 base, with 11 bases sitting between them. Germline CDR1 SQVTM, CDR2 ANQGSEA. The PCR employed 60 Vbeta primers together with 13 Jbeta primers. Method: immunoSEQ multiplex PCR; TCRdb's copy keeps in-frame clones and lacks some. The repertoire includes roughly 150,000 clones, 70% to 75% of them detected once, and 1.5% to 2% sits in the top ten. The specimen was PBMCs. This sequence originates from a woman younger than 45 in good health and CMV-seronegative. The chain joins TRBV29-1 to TRBJ2-3; a weak D match, TRBD2 (5 bases). In DNA form, the CDR3 reads TGCAGCGTGGACCTGAGGGGCACAGATACGCAGTATTTT. This codes for CSVDLRGTDTQYF.